This T cell receptor (beta chain) is drawn from a study of a mutant IDH1 vaccine in newly diagnosed glioma. Assay used: immunoSEQ multiplex PCR; TCRdb lists only in-frame clones, some missing. The sample includes about 23,000 clones, 70% to 80% of them seen just once. Findings of the study overall: The vaccine induced immune responses, and these occurred in around 93% of patients.

Specified time point: week 11, during vaccination. Doses comprised 300 ug of mutant IDH1 20-mer peptide each, plus topical imiquimod. The donors' diagnosis was new WHO grade 3 or 4 astrocytoma that was IDH1-mutant and ATRX-lost. This clone was found a few times. Its antigen is undetermined. The ends lost 1 base at V and 10 bases at J; junction bases unmatched: 13. In germline, CDR1 is SGHTA, CDR2 FQGNSA. The CDR3 has 16 amino acids. This sequence joins TRBV7-2 and TRBJ2-5; 9 bases agree with TRBD2. Sequenced here: PBMCs, sampled from a glioma patient whose treatment included an IDH1 peptide vaccine. The receptor was isolated from a man aged 35-49 years with glioma. CDR3 DNA: TGTGCCAGCAGCTTAGGAGGGCGGGAGGGGTCTGGGGACCAGTACTTC. Protein: CASSLGGREGSGDQYF.